The sequence of this T cell receptor (beta chain) was determined in a study of shared clonotypes between healthy human individuals. The wider study: Donors, aged 18 to 49, were a couple of women and three men.

Study-wide points: Generally, naive subsets (rather than memory subsets) showed larger estimated richness.

Germline assignment: CDR1 MNHNS and CDR2 SASEGT. CDR3 length: 15 residues. Trimming left V 7 bases short and J 8 bases short, with 23 bases between. Note on this clone: As yet, its antigen is unknown.

Each sorted subset replicate got 200 ng genomic DNA, tens of thousands of genomes. Measured with immunoSEQ multiplex PCR; TCRdb has only the in-frame clones, and not every one. The sample includes fewer than 3 million clones, under 95% seen only once; the top ten take around 0.4%. Into CD45RA+ naive and CD45RA-negative memory subsets, the CD4+ cells were split. Sequences were obtained from naive CD4+ T cells from PBMCs. Subset: CD45RA+ positively selected. The chain links TRBV6-1 to TRBJ1-2; D ambiguous. The TCR sequence derives from a man between 18 and 35 years old in good health. Some clones in this sample may be carry-over from other donors' samples. CDR3 nucleotides: TGTGCCAGCATAACCCGGCCAGGCCTCCTCGCCGGCTACACCTTC. It is translated as CASITRPGLLAGYTF.